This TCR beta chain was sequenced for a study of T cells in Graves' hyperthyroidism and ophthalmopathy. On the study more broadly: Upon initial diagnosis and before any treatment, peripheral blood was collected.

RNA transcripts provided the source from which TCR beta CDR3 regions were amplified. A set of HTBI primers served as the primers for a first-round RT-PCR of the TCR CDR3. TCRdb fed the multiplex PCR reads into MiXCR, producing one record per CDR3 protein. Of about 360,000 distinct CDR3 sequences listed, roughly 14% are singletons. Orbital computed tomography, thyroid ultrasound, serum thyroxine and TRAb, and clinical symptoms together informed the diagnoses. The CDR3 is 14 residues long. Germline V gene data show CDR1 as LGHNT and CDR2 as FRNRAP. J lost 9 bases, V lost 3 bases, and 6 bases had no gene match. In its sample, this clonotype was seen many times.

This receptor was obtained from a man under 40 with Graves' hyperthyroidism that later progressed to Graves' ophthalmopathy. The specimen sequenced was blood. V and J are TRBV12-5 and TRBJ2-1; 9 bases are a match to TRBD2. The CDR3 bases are TGTGCTAGTGGTTTAGACTCGGGACTAGCTGAGCAGTTCTTC. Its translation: CASGLDSGLAEQFF.